One sample yielded the 9 T cell receptor beta chains listed below, sequenced in a study of T cell changes during pregnancy in multiple sclerosis. This table comes from immunoSEQ multiplex PCR, and its TCRdb copy is limited to in-frame clones, with some not included. Of tens of thousands of clones listed, around 92% are singletons. Sequencing was performed on CD4+ T cells from peripheral blood mononuclear cells, taken in the third trimester of pregnancy. These receptors were obtained from a female donor with multiple sclerosis, enrolled in a pregnancy study.

The rearrangement uses TRBV11-2 and TRBJ1-3, with D perhaps matching TRBD1 (6 bases). The CDR3 runs 17 residues. Per the germline V gene, CDR1 is SGHAT and CDR2 is FQNNGV. The V and J ends lost 2 bases and 2 bases respectively, with 16 bases between them. The CDR3 bases are TGTGCCAGCAGCTTAAGAGTGGGAGGGGGTCCTGGAAACACCATATATTTT. The encoded protein is CASSLRVGGGPGNTIYF.

The chain recombines TRBV11-2 with TRBJ2-5; 7 nucleotides agree with TRBD1. After removal of 1 base from V and 2 bases from J, the junction contained 4 bases not matched to a gene. There are 15 residues in the CDR3. Germline assignment: CDR1 SGHAT and CDR2 FQNNGV. Here the CDR3 reads CASSLAPGQQETQYF. For the CDR3, the DNA is TGTGCCAGCAGCTTAGCCCCGGGACAGCAAGAGACCCAGTACTTC.

The chain is built from TRBV27 and TRBJ2-7, with TRBD1 matching 7 bases. Trimming at V came to 6 bases and at J to 4 bases, leaving 12 bases not matched to a gene. From germline, CDR1 is MNHEY and CDR2 SMNVEV (reference sequence). The CDR3 loop spans 15 amino acids. The CDR3 DNA reads as TGTGCCAGCAGATTACGCGAAGGGGGCCCGTACGAGCAGTACTTC. Translation gives CASRLREGGPYEQYF.

J is TRBJ1-4 and V is TRBV6-6; D is unclear. This CDR3 is built from 13 residues. V was trimmed by 7 bases and J by 7 bases, leaving 13 bases between them. Germline V gene lookup returns CDR1 MNHNY and CDR2 SVGAGI (reference sequence). The CDR3 nucleotides are TGTGCCAGCACGAGGTCGGAGGGTGAAAAACTGTTTTTT. Translated: CASTRSEGEKLFF.

The gene calls are TRBV11-2 and TRBJ1-3, with D possibly matching TRBD1 (5 bases). Germline assignment: CDR1 SGHAT and CDR2 FQNNGV. The CDR3 spans 14 residues. V gave up 3 bases and J gave up 2 bases, with 8 bases separating them. The CDR3 nucleotides read TGTGCCAGCAGCTTTCAGGGTACTGGAAACACCATATATTTT. Translation: CASSFQGTGNTIYF.

The chain combines TRBV18 with TRBJ2-6; the D gene is possibly TRBD2 (6 bases). CDR1 and CDR2 from the germline V gene are KGHSH and LQKENI. This CDR3 has 15 amino acids. Trimming took 2 bases from V and 3 from J, leaving 8 bases between them. The DNA for the CDR3 is TGTGCCAGCTCACCAAGGCGGGGTGGGGCCAACGTCCTGACTTTC. This translates into CASSPRRGGANVLTF.

The chain combines TRBV30 with TRBJ2-4; TRBD1 matches at 7 bases. The ends lost 2 bases at V and 7 bases at J; junction bases unmatched: 5. Germline values: CDR1 GTSNPN, CDR2 SVGIG (reference sequence). This CDR3 region has 13 residues. The CDR3 reads CAWSPDRVNIQYF. CDR3 coding DNA: TGTGCCTGGAGTCCCGACAGGGTGAACATTCAGTACTTC.

This clone was counted once. The chain employs TRBV25-1 and TRBJ1-4; D is possibly TRBD1 (6 bases). V shed 4 bases and J shed 7 bases, with 10 bases lying between them. The CDR3 runs 13 residues. Germline lookup yields CDR1 MGHDK and CDR2 SYGVNS. This CDR3 reads CASSVTGGEKLFF. CDR3 in DNA: TGTGCCAGCAGTGTGACAGGAGGTGAAAAACTGTTTTTT. The whole variable domain, remainder taken from reference TRBV25-1 and TRBJ1-4, is EADIYQTPRYLVIGTGKKITLECSQTMGHDKMYWYQQDPGMELHLIHYSYGVNSTEKGDLSSESTVSRIRTEHFPLTLESARPSHTSQYLCASSVTGGEKLFFGSGTQLSVL.

The gene calls are TRBV7-2 and TRBJ1-2; 7 positions agree with TRBD1. The CDR3 covers 13 residues. Unmatched junction bases numbered 8, after V lost 5 bases and J lost 8 bases. From germline, CDR1 is SGHTA and CDR2 FQGNSA. This CDR3 reads CASSRGTVRGYTF. In nucleotides, the CDR3 is TGTGCCAGCAGCCGTGGGACAGTTAGAGGCTACACCTTC.